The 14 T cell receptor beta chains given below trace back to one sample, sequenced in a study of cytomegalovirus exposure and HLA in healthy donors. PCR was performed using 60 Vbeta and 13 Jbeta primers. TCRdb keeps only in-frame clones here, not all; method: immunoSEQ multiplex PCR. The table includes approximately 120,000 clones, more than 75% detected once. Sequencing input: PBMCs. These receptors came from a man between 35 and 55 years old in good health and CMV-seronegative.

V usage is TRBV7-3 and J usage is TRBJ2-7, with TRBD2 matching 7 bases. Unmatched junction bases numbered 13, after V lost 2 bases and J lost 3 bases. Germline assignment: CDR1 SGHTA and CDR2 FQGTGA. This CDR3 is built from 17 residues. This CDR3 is CASSLWGGRHNDYEQYF. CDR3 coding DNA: TGTGCCAGCAGCTTATGGGGGGGAAGACACAATGACTACGAGCAGTACTTC. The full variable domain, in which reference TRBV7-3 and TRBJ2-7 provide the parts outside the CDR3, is GAGVSQTPSNKVTEKGKYVELRCDPISGHTALYWYRQSLGQGPEFLIYFQGTGAADDSGLPNDRFFAVRPEGSVSTLKIQRTERGDSAVYLCASSLWGGRHNDYEQYFGPGTRLTVT.

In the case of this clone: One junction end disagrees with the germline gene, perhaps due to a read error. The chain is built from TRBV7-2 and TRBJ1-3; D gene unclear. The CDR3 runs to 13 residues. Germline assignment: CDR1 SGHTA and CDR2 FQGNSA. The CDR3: CASRLGGVNTIYF. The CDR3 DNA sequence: TGTGCCAGCAGATTAGGCGGTGTGAACACCATATATTTT. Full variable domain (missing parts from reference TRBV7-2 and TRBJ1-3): GAGVSQSPSNKVTEKGKDVELRCDPISGHTALYWYRQSLGQGLEFLIYFQGNSAPDKSGLPSDRFSAERTGGSVSTLTIQRTQQEDSAVYLCASRLGGVNTIYFGEGSWLTVV.

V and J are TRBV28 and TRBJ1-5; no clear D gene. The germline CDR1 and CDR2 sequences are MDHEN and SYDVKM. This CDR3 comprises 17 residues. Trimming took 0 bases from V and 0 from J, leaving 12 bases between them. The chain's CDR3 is CASSLWAGEYSNQPQHF. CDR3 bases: TGTGCCAGCAGTTTATGGGCAGGTGAATATAGCAATCAGCCCCAGCATTTT.

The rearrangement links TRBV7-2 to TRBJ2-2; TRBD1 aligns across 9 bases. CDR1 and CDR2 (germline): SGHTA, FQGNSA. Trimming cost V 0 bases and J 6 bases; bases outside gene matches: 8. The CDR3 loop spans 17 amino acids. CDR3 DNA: TGTGCCAGCAGCTTAGCGTACTCGGGACAGGGTGCCGGGGAGCTGTTTTTT. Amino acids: CASSLAYSGQGAGELFF.

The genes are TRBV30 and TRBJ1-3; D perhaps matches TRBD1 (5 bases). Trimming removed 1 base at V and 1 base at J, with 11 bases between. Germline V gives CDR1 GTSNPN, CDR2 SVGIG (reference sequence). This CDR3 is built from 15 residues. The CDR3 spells CAWSGSRGSGNTIYF. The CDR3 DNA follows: TGTGCCTGGAGTGGGTCTCGGGGGTCTGGAAACACCATATATTTT.

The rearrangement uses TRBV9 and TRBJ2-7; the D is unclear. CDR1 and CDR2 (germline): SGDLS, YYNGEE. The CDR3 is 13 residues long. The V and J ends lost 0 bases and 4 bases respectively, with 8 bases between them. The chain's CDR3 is CASSVASDYEQYF. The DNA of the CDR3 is TGTGCCAGCAGCGTAGCGTCAGATTACGAGCAGTACTTC. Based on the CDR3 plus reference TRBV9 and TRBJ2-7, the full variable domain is DSGVTQTPKHLITATGQRVTLRCSPRSGDLSVYWYQQSLDQGLQFLIQYYNGEERAKGNILERFSAQQFPDLHSELNLSSLELGDSALYFCASSVASDYEQYFGPGTRLTVT.

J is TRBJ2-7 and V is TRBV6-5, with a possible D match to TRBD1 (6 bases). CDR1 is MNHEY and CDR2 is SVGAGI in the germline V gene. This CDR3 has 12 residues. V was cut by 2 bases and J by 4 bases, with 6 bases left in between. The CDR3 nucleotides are TGTGCCAGCAGTTACCAGGGGTACGAGCAGTACTTC. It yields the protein CASSYQGYEQYF.

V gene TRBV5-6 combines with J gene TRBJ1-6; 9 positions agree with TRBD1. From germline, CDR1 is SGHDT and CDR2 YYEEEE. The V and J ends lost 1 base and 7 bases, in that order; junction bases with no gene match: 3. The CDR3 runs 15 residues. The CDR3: CASSLPGTGNSPLHF. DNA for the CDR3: TGTGCCAGCAGCTTGCCCGGGACAGGGAATTCACCCCTCCACTTT.

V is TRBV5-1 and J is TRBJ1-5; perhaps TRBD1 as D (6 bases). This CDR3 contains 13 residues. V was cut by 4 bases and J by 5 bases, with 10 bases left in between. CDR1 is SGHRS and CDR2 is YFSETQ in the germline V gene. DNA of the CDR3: TGCGCCAGCAGCCTAACAGGGTATCAGCCCCAGCATTTT. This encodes CASSLTGYQPQHF.

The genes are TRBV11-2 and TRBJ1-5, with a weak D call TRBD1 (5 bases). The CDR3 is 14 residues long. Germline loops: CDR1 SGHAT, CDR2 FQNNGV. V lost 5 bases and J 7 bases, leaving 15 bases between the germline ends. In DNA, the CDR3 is TGTGCCAGCAGCCGTGCGGGGGAGAGCCAGCCCCAGCATTTT. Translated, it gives CASSRAGESQPQHF. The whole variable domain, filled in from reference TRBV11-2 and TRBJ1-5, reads EAGVAQSPRYKIIEKRQSVAFWCNPISGHATLYWYQQILGQGPKLLIQFQNNGVVDDSQLPKDRFSAERLKGVDSTLKIQPAKLEDSAVYLCASSRAGESQPQHFGDGTRLSIL.

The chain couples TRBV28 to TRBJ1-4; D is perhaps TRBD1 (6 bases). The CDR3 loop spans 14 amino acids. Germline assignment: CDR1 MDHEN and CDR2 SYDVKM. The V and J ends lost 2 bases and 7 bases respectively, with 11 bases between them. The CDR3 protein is CASSLGGASEKLFF. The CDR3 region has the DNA TGTGCCAGCAGTTTAGGGGGGGCGAGTGAAAAACTGTTTTTT.

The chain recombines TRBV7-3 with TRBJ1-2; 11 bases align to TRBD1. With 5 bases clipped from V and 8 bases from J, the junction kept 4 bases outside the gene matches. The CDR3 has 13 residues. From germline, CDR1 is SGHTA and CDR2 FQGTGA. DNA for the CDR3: TGTGCCAGCAGCAGGACAGGGGGCGACGGCTACACCTTC. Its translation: CASSRTGGDGYTF.

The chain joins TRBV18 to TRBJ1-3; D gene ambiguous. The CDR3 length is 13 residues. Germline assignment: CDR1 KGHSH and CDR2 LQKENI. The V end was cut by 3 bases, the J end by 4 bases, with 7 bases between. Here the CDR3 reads CASSPLSGNTIYF. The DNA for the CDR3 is TGTGCCAGCTCACCGTTGAGCGGAAACACCATATATTTT.

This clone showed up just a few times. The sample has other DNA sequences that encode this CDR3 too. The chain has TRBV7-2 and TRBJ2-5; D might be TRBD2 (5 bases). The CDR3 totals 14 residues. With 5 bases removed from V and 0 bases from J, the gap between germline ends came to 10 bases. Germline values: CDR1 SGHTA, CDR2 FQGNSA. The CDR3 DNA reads TGTGCCAGCAGCCCGAGAGGGAACCAAGAGACCCAGTACTTC. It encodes CASSPRGNQETQYF.